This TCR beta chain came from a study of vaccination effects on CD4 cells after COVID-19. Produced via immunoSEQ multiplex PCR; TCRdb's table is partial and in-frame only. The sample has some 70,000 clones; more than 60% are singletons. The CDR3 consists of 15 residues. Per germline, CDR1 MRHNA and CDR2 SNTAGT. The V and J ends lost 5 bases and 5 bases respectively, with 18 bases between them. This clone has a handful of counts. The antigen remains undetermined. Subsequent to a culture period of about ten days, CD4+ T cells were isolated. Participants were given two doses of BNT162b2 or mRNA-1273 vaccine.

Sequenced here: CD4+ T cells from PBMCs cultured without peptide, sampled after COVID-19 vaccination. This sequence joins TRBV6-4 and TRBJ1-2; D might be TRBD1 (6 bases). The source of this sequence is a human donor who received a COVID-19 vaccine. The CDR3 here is CASSLPGQDLYGYTF. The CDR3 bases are TGTGCCAGCAGTCTTCCGGGACAAGATTTGTATGGCTACACCTTC.